The 18 T cell receptor beta chains listed next were all sequenced from one sample in a study of cytomegalovirus exposure and HLA in healthy donors. The study ran its PCR with 60 Vbeta and 13 Jbeta primers. Measured with immunoSEQ multiplex PCR; TCRdb has only the in-frame clones, and not every one. Counted here are about 73,000 clones, about 75% occurring once; the ten biggest clones make up about an eighth. Input material: PBMCs. These receptors were collected from a man in his sixties or seventies in good health and CMV-seronegative.

The chain employs TRBV10-3 and TRBJ1-1; D is uncertain. This CDR3 spans 14 amino acids. Germline CDR1 and CDR2: ENHRY and SYGVKD. V was trimmed by 7 bases and J by 0 bases, leaving 12 bases between them. CDR3 amino acids: CAIKRTLMNTEAFF. DNA for the CDR3: TGTGCCATCAAGCGTACCCTAATGAACACTGAAGCTTTCTTT.

The chain employs TRBV9 and TRBJ1-1; 7 positions agree with TRBD1. The CDR3 is made up of 15 amino acids. The V and J ends lost 3 bases and 0 bases, in that order; junction bases with no gene match: 5. The germline gives CDR1 SGDLS, CDR2 YYNGEE. In DNA form, the CDR3 reads TGTGCCAGCAGCGCTCTGGGACAGCTGAACACTGAAGCTTTCTTT. It is translated as CASSALGQLNTEAFF.

The V gene is TRBV30, the J gene TRBJ2-7, with 7 positions matching TRBD1. There are 14 residues in the CDR3. Germline V CDR1 and CDR2: GTSNPN, SVGIG (reference sequence). The V gene end was trimmed by 5 bases and the J gene end by 2 bases; junction bases not matched to a gene: 9. CDR3 region: CAWLPGQPPYEQYF. The CDR3 DNA reads TGTGCCTGGCTGCCGGGACAGCCCCCCTACGAGCAGTACTTC.

V usage is TRBV19 and J usage is TRBJ1-2, with TRBD1 matching over 7 bases. V lost 3 bases, J lost 0 bases, and 4 bases stayed unmatched. Germline V gives CDR1 LNHDA, CDR2 SQIVND (reference sequence). The CDR3 totals 15 residues. The CDR3 coding sequence is TGTGCCAGTAGTATTGGGACAGCCTCTAACTATGGCTACACCTTC. This encodes CASSIGTASNYGYTF.

The chain carries TRBV12-5 and TRBJ2-3; 10 nucleotides match TRBD1. The CDR3 is made up of 16 amino acids. J lost 2 bases, V lost 3 bases, and 5 bases had no gene match. CDR1 is LGHNT and CDR2 is FRNRAP in the germline V gene. The CDR3 nucleotides are TGTGCTAGTGGTTTTGACAGGGGGCTGATCACAGATACGCAGTATTTT. This translates into CASGFDRGLITDTQYF.

This clone was seen a single time. The chain recombines TRBV4-3 with TRBJ2-2; D perhaps matches TRBD1 (5 bases). Between the trimmed V and J ends, which lost 0 bases and 6 bases, there was a span of 14 bases. Germline loops: CDR1 LGHNA, CDR2 YSLEER. The CDR3 runs to 16 residues. In DNA, the CDR3 is TGCGCCAGCAGCCAAGAGCAGGTGGTAGGGGCCGGGGAGCTGTTTTTT. Residues: CASSQEQVVGAGELFF.

V is TRBV19 and J is TRBJ1-2, with D maybe TRBD1 (5 bases). CDR1 and CDR2 (germline): LNHDA, SQIVND (reference sequence). With 7 bases removed from V and 5 bases from J, the gap between germline ends came to 14 bases. This CDR3 is built from 13 residues. CDR3 DNA sequence: TGTGCCAGTAATGGGGTAGGGGAATATGGCTACACCTTC. It specifies CASNGVGEYGYTF.

J is TRBJ2-1 and V is TRBV6-1; the match to TRBD2 covers 11 bases. This CDR3 is built from 15 residues. Germline CDR1 and CDR2: MNHNS and SASEGT. With 8 bases clipped from V and 9 bases from J, the junction kept 12 bases outside the gene matches. CDR3 sequence reads: CASRHALAGAIEQFF. The CDR3 coding sequence is TGTGCCAGCCGGCACGCACTAGCGGGGGCGATTGAGCAGTTCTTC.

This rearrangement joins TRBV9 to TRBJ1-6, with D possibly being TRBD1 (5 bases). V lost 2 bases and J 14 bases, leaving 11 bases between the germline ends. The CDR3 is 12 residues long. CDR1 and CDR2 (germline): SGDLS, YYNGEE. CDR3 DNA sequence: TGTGCCAGCAGCGTCAGCCGGGGGTCCCTCCACTTT. Encoded protein: CASSVSRGSLHF.

About this clone itself: No conserved phenylalanine or tryptophan is present at the end of the CDR3, so a read error is the likely explanation. The DNA is left out, because the CDR3 cannot be placed on it with certainty; the CDR3 is given as TCRdb lists it. The V and J genes are TRBV3-1 (or the pseudogene TRBV3-2) and TRBJ2-4; TRBD2 is the table's D call and was not checked against the DNA. Both ends counted, the CDR3 spans 9 residues. From germline, CDR1 is LGHDT and CDR2 YNNKEL (reference sequence). The CDR3 sequence is CASSRDTFH.

This sequence joins TRBV29-1 and TRBJ1-1, with a possible D match to TRBD1 (5 bases). From germline, CDR1 is SQVTM and CDR2 ANQGSEA. The CDR3 length is 12 residues. Trimming removed 0 bases from V and 11 bases from J, with 13 bases in between. This CDR3 is CSVEDLGLRAFF. For the CDR3, the DNA is TGCAGCGTTGAAGATCTGGGGCTCCGGGCTTTCTTT.

The chain combines TRBV29-1 with TRBJ2-7, with D unresolved. V was shortened by 6 bases and J by 9 bases, with 21 bases between the two germline ends. The CDR3 has 13 residues. Germline-derived CDR1 and CDR2 are SQVTM and ANQGSEA. CDR3 sequence (DNA): TGCAGCGTGGCGACCGGCGCCTTCCGAGGGCAGTACTTC. As protein: CSVATGAFRGQYF.

This chain links TRBV7-2 with TRBJ2-2, with D perhaps matching TRBD2 (5 bases). Trimming cost V 5 bases and J 4 bases, with 14 bases left between them. The CDR3 consists of 15 residues. Germline V gives CDR1 SGHTA, CDR2 FQGNSA. The DNA of the CDR3 is TGTGCCAGCAGCCCGGGGAGACCCTTCACCGGGGAGCTGTTTTTT. Translated, it gives CASSPGRPFTGELFF.

Concerning this clone itself: A junction boundary mismatches the germline segment, possibly from a read error. The chain employs TRBV5-1 and TRBJ1-2; TRBD1 is a possible D gene (5 bases). The CDR3 sequence is 17 residues long. Germline CDR1 and CDR2: SGHRS and YFSETQ. CDR3 residues: CASSLTVPTGSGGRLAF. The CDR3 DNA reads as TGCGCCAGCAGCTTGACCGTCCCCACAGGCAGCGGGGGGAGATTGGCCTTC.

The V gene is TRBV7-2, the J gene TRBJ1-3; D uncertain. CDR1 and CDR2 from the germline V gene are SGHTA and FQGNSA. The CDR3 contains 16 residues. The V end was cut by 5 bases, the J end by 2 bases, with 16 bases between. CDR3 amino acids: CASSPSPSSAGNTIYF. The CDR3 DNA is TGTGCCAGCAGCCCGTCTCCGTCATCGGCTGGAAACACCATATATTTT.

This chain joins TRBV6-5 and TRBJ1-5; 11 bases fit TRBD1. Germline lookup yields CDR1 MNHEY and CDR2 SVGAGI. V was pared by 4 bases and J by 7 bases, with 3 bases of the junction left unmatched. This CDR3 contains 14 residues. CDR3 nucleotides: TGTGCCAGCAGTTCGGGACAGGGGGAACAGCCCCAGCATTTT. Amino acids: CASSSGQGEQPQHF.

This clone was seen just once. The V call is TRBV10-1, the J call TRBJ2-1; tentatively, D is TRBD1 (6 bases). The V end lost 5 bases, the J end lost 7 bases, and 12 bases lay between the germline ends. Germline loops: CDR1 WNHNN, CDR2 SYGVQD (reference sequence). This CDR3 is built from 13 residues. CDR3 DNA sequence: TGCGCCAGCAGTAAGGGACACGTAAATGAGCAGTTCTTC. Protein sequence: CASSKGHVNEQFF.

This clone was observed a handful of times. The chain employs TRBV18 and TRBJ1-1; TRBD1 matches at 9 bases. The V and J ends lost 4 bases and 3 bases, in that order; junction bases with no gene match: 0. Germline lookup yields CDR1 KGHSH and CDR2 LQKENI. The length of the CDR3 is 13 residues. The chain's CDR3 is CASSRTGDTEAFF. As DNA, the CDR3 is TGTGCCAGCTCACGGACAGGGGACACTGAAGCTTTCTTT.